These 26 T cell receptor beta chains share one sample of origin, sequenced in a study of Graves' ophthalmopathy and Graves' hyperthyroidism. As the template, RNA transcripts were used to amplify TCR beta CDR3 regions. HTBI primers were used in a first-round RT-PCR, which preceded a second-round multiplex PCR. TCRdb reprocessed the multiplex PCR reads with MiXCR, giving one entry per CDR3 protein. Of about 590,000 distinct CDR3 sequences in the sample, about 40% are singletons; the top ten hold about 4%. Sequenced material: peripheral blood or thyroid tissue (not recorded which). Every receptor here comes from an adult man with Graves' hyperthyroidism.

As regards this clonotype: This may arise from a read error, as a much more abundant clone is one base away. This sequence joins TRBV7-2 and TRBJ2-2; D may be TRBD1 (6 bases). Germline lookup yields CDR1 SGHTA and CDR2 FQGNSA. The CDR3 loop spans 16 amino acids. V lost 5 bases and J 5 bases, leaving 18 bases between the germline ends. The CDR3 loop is CASSLRQASNTGELFF. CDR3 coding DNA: TGTGCCAGCAGCCTCCGACAGGCGTCAAATACCGGGGAGCTGTTTTTT.

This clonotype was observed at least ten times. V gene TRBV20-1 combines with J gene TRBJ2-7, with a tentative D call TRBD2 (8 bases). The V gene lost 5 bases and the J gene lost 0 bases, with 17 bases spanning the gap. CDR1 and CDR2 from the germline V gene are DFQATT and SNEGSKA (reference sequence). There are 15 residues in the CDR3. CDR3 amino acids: CSAAPGGTSSYEQYF. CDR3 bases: TGCAGTGCTGCACCAGGGGGGACTAGCTCCTACGAGCAGTACTTC.

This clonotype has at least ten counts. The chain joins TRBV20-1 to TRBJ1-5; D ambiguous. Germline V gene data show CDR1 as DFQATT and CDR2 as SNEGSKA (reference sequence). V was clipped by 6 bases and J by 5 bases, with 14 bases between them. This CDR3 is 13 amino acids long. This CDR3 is CSAVDRWDQPQHF. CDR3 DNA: TGCAGTGCGGTCGACCGCTGGGATCAGCCCCAGCATTTT.

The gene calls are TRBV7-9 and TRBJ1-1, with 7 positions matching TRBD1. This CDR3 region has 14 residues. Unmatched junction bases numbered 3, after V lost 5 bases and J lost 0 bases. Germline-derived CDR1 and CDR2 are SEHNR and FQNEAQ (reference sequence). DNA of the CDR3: TGTGCCAGCAGCAAGGACAGGATGAACACTGAAGCTTTCTTT. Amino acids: CASSKDRMNTEAFF.

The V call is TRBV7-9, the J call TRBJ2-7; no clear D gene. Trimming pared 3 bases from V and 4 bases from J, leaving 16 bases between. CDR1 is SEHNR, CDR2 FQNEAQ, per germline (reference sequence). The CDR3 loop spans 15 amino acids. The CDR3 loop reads CASSLVLSRAYEQYF. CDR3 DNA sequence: TGTGCCAGCAGCTTGGTACTCTCAAGGGCGTACGAGCAGTACTTC.

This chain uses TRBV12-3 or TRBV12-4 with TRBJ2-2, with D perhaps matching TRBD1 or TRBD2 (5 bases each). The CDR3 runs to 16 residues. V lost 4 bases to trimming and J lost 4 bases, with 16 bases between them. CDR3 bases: TGTGCCAGCAGTTGGATCGCAGGGAGAAGCACCGGGGAGCTGTTTTTT. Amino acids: CASSWIAGRSTGELFF.

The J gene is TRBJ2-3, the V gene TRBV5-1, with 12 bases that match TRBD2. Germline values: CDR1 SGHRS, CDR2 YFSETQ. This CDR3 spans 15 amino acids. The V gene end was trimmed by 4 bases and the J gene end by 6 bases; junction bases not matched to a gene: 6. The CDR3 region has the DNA TGCGCCAGCAGCAGACTAGCGGGAGAGACTGATACGCAGTATTTT. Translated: CASSRLAGETDTQYF.

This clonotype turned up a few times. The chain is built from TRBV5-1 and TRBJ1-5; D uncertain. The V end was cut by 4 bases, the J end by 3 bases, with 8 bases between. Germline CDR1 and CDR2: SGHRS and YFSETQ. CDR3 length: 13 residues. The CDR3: CASSLAHNQPQHF. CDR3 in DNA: TGCGCCAGCAGCCTAGCCCACAATCAGCCCCAGCATTTT.

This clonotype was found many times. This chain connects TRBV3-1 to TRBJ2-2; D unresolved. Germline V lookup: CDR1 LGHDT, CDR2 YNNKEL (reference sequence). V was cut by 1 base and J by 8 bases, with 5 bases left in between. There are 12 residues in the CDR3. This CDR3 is CASSQVVGELFF. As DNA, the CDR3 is TGTGCCAGCAGCCAAGTCGTGGGGGAGCTGTTTTTT.

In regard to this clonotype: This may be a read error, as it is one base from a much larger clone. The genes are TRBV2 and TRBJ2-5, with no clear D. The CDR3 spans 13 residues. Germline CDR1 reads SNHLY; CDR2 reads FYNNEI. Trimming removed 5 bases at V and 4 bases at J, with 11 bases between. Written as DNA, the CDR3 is TGTGCCAGCAGTCCCGAACCTGGAGAGACCCAGTACTTC. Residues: CASSPEPGETQYF.

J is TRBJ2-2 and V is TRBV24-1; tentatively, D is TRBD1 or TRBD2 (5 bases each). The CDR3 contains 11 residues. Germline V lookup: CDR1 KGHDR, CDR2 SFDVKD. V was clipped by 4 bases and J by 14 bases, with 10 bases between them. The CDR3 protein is CATSDTGALFF. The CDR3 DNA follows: TGTGCCACCAGTGACACCGGGGCACTGTTTTTT.

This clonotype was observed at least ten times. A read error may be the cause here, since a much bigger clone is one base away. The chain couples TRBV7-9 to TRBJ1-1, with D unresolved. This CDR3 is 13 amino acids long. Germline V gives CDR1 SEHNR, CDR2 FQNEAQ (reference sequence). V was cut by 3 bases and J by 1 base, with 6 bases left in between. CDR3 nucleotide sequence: TGTGCCAGCAGCTTTTCAGAGAACACTGAAGCTTTCTTT. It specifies CASSFSENTEAFF.

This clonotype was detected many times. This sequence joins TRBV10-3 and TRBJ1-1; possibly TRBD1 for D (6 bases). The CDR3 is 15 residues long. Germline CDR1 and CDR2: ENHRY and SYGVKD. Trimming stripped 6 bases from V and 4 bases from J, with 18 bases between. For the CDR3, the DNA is TGTGCCATCAGCCAAGGGGGTTGGGTCGGCACTGAAGCTTTCTTT. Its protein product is CAISQGGWVGTEAFF.

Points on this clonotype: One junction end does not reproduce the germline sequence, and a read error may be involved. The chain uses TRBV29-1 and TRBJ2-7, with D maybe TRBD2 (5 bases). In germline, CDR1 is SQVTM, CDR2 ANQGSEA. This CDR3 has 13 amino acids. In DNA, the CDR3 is TGCAGCGTGAAGTCGTCGAACACCGGGGAGCTGTACTTC. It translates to CSVKSSNTGELYF.

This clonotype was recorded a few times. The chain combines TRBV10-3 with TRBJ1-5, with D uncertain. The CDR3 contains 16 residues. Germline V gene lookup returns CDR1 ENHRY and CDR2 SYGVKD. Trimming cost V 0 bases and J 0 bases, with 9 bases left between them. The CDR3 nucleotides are TGTGCCATCAGTGAGTCACGGCAGACTAGCAATCAGCCCCAGCATTTT. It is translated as CAISESRQTSNQPQHF.

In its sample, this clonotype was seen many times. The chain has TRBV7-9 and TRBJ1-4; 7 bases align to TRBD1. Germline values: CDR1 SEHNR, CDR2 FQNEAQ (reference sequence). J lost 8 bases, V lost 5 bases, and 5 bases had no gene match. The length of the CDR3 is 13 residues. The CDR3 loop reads CASSAGTAEKLFF. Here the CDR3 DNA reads TGTGCCAGCAGCGCGGGGACAGCCGAAAAACTGTTTTTT.

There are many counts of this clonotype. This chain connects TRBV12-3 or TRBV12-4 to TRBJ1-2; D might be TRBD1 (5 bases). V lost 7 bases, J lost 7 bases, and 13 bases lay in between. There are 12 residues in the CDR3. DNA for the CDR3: TGTGCCAGCAAGCGCGGGGGAGGTGGCTACACCTTC. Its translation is CASKRGGGGYTF.

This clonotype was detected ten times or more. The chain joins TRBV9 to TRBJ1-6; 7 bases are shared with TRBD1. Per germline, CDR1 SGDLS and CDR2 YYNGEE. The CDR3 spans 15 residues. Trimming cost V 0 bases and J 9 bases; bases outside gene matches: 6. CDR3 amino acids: CASSVEDRAGSPLHF. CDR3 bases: TGTGCCAGCAGCGTAGAAGACAGGGCTGGTTCACCCCTCCACTTT.

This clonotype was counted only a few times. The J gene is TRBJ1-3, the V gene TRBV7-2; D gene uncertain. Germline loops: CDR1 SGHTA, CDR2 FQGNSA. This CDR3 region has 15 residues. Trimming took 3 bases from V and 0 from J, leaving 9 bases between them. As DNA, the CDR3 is TGTGCCAGCAGCTTGTCTCGGTTCTCTGGAAACACCATATATTTT. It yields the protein CASSLSRFSGNTIYF.

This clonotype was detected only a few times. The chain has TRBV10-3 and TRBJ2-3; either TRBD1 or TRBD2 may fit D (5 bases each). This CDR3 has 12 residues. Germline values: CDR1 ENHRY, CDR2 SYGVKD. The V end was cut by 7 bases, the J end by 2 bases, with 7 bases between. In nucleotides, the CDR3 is TGTGCCATCATGGGGGTCACAGATACGCAGTATTTT. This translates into CAIMGVTDTQYF.

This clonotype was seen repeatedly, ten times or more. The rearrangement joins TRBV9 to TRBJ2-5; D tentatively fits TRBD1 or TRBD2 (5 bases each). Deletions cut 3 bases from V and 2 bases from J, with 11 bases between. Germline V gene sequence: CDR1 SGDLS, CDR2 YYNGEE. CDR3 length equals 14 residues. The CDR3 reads CASSAGTYQETQYF. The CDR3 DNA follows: TGTGCCAGCAGCGCCGGGACGTATCAAGAGACCCAGTACTTC.

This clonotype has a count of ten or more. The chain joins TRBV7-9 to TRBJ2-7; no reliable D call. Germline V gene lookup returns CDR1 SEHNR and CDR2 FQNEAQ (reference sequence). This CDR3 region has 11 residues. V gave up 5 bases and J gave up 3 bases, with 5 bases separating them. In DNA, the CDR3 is TGTGCCAGCAGCCCGGACTACGAGCAGTACTTC. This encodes CASSPDYEQYF.

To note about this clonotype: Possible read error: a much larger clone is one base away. The CDR3 DNA reads as TGTGCCAGCAGCCCTCAGCGGGGGCAAACGAGCACCGGGGAGCTGTTTTTT. It encodes CASSPQRGQTSTGELFF. The chain joins TRBV7-2 to TRBJ2-2; 8 bases are a match to TRBD2. The CDR3 spans 17 residues. CDR1 is SGHTA, CDR2 FQGNSA, per germline. The ends lost 5 bases at V and 4 bases at J; junction bases unmatched: 12.

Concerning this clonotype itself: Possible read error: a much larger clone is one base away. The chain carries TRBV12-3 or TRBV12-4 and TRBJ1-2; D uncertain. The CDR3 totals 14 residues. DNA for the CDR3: TGTGCCAGCAGTTTTCCCGGCAGGTCTAGCGGCTGCACCTTC. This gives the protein CASSFPGRSSGCTF.

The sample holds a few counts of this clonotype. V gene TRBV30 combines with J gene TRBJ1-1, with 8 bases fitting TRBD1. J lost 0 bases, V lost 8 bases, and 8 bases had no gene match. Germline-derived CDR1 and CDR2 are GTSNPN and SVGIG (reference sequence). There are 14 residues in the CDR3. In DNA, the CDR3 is TGTGCCGGGGTGACAGGGGCGATGAACACTGAAGCTTTCTTT. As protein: CAGVTGAMNTEAFF.

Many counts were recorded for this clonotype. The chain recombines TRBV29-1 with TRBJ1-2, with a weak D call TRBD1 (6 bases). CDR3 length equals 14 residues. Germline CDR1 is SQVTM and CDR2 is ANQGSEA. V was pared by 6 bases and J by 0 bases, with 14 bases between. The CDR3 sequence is CSVHRQDANYGYTF. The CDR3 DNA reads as TGCAGCGTCCACCGACAGGACGCTAACTATGGCTACACCTTC.